What follows describes a single T cell receptor (beta chain). Its target is unknown. TCRdb independently ran MiXCR on the PCR reads; one entry per CDR3 protein. Of about 20,000 distinct CDR3 sequences listed, 58% are singletons. This sample stems from a study of vaccination and CD4 T cells after COVID-19. Overall study: In the convalescent group, nasal swab PCR was SARS-CoV-2 positive; some 10 cases were mild and one severe. Post-vaccination samples were procured at a median of approximately 70 days following dose two (range 14 to 241). Broader study findings: SARS-CoV-2-reactive clonotype medians increased from about 20 to 38, not significantly.

Trimming removed 4 bases at V and 15 bases at J, with 28 bases between. CDR1 and CDR2 (germline): SGHTA, FQGNSA. The CDR3 totals 16 residues. This sequence was found in a human donor who had recovered from COVID-19. The chain uses TRBV7-2 and TRBJ2-1; a weak D match, TRBD1 (6 bases). Source: CD4+ T cells from blood, taken before SARS-CoV-2 vaccination. The CDR3 reads CASSYTPQGSLSKPFF. DNA for the CDR3: TGTGCCAGCAGCTACACCCCACAGGGTTCACTCAGCAAACCGTTCTTC.